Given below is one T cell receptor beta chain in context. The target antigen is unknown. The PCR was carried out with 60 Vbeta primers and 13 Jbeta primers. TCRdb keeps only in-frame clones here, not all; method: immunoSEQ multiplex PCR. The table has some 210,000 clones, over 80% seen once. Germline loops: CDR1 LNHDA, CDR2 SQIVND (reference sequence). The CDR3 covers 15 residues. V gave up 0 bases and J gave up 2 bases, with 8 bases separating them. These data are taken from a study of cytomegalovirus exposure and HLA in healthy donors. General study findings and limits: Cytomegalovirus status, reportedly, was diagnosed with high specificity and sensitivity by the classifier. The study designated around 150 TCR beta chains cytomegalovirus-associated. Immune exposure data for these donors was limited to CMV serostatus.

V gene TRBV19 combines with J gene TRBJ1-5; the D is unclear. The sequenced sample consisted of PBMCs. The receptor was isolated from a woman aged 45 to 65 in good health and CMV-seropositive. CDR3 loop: CASSIDQEGNQPQHF. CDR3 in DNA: TGTGCCAGTAGTATAGATCAGGAGGGCAATCAGCCCCAGCATTTT. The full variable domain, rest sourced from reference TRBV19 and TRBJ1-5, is DGGITQSPKYLFRKEGQNVTLSCEQNLNHDAMYWYRQDPGQGLRLIYYSQIVNDFQKGDIAEGYSVSREKKESFPLTVTSAQKNPTAFYLCASSIDQEGNQPQHFGDGTRLSIL.